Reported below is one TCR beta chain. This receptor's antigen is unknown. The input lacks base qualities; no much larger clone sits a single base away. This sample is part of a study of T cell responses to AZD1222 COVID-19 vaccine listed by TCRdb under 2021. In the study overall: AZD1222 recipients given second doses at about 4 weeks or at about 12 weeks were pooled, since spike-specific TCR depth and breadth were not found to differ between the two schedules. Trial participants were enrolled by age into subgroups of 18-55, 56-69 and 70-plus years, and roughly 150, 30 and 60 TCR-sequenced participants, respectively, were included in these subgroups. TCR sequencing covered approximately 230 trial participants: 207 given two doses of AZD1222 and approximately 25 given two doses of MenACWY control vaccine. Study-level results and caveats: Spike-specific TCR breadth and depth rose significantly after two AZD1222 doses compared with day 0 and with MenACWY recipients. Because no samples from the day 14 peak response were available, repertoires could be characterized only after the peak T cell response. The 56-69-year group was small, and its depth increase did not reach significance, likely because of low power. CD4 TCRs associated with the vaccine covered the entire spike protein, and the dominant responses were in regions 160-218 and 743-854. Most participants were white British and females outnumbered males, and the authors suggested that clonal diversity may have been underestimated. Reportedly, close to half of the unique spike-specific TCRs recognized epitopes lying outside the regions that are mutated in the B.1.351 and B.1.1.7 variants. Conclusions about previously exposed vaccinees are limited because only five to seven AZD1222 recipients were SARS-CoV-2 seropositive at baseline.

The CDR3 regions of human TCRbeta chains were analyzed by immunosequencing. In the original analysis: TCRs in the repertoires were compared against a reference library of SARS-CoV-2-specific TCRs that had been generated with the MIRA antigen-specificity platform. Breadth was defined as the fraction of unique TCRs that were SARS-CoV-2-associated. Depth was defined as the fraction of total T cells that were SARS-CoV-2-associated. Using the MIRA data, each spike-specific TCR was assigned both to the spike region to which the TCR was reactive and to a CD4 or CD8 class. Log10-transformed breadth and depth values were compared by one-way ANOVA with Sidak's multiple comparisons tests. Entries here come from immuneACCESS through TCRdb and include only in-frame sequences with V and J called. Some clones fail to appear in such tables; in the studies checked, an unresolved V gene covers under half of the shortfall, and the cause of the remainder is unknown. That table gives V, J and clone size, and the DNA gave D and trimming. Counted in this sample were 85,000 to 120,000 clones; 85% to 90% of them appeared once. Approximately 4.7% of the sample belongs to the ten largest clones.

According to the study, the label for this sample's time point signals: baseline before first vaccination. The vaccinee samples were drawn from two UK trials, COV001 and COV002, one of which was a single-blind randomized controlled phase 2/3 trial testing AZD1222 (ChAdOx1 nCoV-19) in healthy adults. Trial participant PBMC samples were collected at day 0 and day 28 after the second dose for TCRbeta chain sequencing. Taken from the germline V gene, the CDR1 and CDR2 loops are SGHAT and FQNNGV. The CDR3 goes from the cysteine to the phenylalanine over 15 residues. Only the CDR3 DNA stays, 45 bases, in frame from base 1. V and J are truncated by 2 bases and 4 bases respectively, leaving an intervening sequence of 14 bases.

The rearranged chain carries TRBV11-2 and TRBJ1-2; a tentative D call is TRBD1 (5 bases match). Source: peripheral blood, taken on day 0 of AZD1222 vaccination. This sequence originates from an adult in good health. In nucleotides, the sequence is TGTGCCAGCAGCTTATTGTCCGGGGGTGGCTATGGCTACACCTTC. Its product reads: CASSLLSGGGYGYTF.